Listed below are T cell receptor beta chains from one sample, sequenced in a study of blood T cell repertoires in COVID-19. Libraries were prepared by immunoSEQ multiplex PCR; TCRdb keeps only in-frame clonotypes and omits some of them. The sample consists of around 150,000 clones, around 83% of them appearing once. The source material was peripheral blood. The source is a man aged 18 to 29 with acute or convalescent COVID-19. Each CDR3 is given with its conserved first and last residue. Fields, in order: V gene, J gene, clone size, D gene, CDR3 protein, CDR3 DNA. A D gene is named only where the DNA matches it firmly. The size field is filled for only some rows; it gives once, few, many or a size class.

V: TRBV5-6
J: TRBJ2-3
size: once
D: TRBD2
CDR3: CASSPSSGGADTQYF
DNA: TGTGCCAGCAGCCCCAGCAGCGGGGGCGCAGATACGCAGTATTTT

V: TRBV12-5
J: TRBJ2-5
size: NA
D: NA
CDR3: CASGPTPDGQSQETQYF
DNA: TGTGCTAGTGGTCCTACCCCCGACGGACAGTCCCAAGAGACCCAGTACTTC

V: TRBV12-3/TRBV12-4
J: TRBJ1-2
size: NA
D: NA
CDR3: CASTREADGGYTF
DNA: TGTGCCAGCACCCGAGAGGCCGACGGTGGCTACACCTTC

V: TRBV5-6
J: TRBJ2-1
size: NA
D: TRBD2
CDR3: CASSTGLAAYNEQFF
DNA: TGTGCCAGCAGTACCGGACTAGCGGCCTACAATGAGCAGTTCTTC

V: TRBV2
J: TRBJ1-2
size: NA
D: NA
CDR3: CARRGQYGYGYTF
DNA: TGTGCCAGGAGAGGACAGTATGGTTACGGCTACACCTTC

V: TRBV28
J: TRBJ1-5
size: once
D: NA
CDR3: CASSFPGYQPQHF
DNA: TGTGCCAGCAGTTTTCCCGGTTATCAGCCCCAGCATTTT

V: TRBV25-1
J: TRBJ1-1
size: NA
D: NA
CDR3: CASSDPGQGNTEAFF
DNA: TGTGCCAGCAGTGATCCGGGACAAGGAAACACTGAAGCTTTCTTT

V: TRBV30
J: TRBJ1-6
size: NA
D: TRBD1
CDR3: CAWSPGQGASYNSPLHF
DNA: TGTGCCTGGAGTCCTGGACAGGGGGCCTCCTATAATTCACCCCTCCACTTT

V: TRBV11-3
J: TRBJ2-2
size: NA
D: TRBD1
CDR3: CASSRRDSRIPGELFF
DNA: TGTGCCAGCAGCCGTCGGGACAGTAGAATACCCGGGGAGCTGTTTTTT

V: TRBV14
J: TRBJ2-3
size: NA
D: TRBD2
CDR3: CASSQLAGSSYTQYF
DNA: TGTGCCAGCAGCCAATTAGCGGGGTCCAGTTATACGCAGTATTTT